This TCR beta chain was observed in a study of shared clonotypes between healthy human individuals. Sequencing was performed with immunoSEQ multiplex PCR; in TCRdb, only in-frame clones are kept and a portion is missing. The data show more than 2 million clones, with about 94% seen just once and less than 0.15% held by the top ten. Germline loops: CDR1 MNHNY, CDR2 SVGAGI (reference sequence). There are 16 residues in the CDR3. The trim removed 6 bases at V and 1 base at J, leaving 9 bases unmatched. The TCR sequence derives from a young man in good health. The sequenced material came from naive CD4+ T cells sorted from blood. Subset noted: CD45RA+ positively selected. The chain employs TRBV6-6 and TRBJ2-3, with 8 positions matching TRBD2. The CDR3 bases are TGTGCCAGCAGCATGACGGGACTAGGTGGCACAGATACGCAGTATTTT. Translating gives CASSMTGLGGTDTQYF.